The entry that follows covers one TCR beta chain sequence. Its specific antigen is unknown. Base qualities are missing; no much larger clone stands one base away. This record belongs to a study of T cells in localized non-small cell lung cancer (dated by TCRdb to 2018 to 2020). About the full investigation: T cell repertoires of more than 200 early-stage NSCLC patients were analyzed, with tumors being compared against uninvolved tumor-adjacent lungs. Of the NSCLC patients, 129 were male and around 97 were female, and the mean age was around 66 years. The cohort comprised 236 treatment-naïve NSCLC patients with resected, localized lung tumors. Points the paper makes about the study in general: Uninvolved tumor-adjacent lung showed the highest T cell clonality, higher than tumor, which suggests more focused antigenic responses in the adjacent lung. Because multi-region tumor sequencing was not performed, intratumor heterogeneity could not be ruled out. Because the study design was exploratory, TCR variables were selected using unadjusted p-values without false-discovery rate correction. Of the top 100 tumor clones, a median of 57 were detected in paired uninvolved adjacent lung; roughly 26 were also among that lung's top 100. Longer overall survival was associated with higher T cell density in blood, whereas shorter survival was associated with higher clonality in adjacent lung.

The cysteine opens and the phenylalanine closes a CDR3 of 15 amino acids. Just CDR3 DNA is preserved here, 45 bases in frame from base 1. The germline V gene sets CDR1 to SGHNT and CDR2 to YENEEA. V loses 5 bases at its end and J loses 5 bases; junction bases beyond the gene matches: 11. TCR beta CDR3 regions were sequenced from DNA using the immunoSEQ Assay. In the source study's methods: T cell density was computed as TCR beta template counts normalized to usable DNA estimated by amplifying housekeeping genes. Richness was estimated using the preseqR package, with extrapolation to 400,000 templates for PBMC samples and to 120,000 templates for tissue samples. Clonality was defined by subtracting Pielou's evenness from one. Differential abundance testing on productive amino-acid clonotypes, with a minimum total count of 5 and an alpha of 0.1, was used to identify tissue-enriched TCRs. The Jaccard Index and the Morisita Overlap Index were used to measure how much the repertoires overlapped between compartments. TCR beta CDR3s were clustered by GLIPH together with public tetramer-defined viral CDR3s, and at least three viral sequences plus V-gene enrichment were required for viral motifs. TCRdb took this table from immuneACCESS and kept in-frame rearrangements with V and J called. Such tables lack part of the clones; where checked against another copy, unresolved V genes explain under half of the gap, and the rest is unexplained. That table is the source of V, J and clone size, and D and trimming were worked out from the DNA. This sample is represented by about 5,400 clones; 35% of them were singletons. The ten largest make up more than 7.5% of the sample.

At diagnosis, tumor, uninvolved tumor-adjacent lung and peripheral blood were collected and then preserved as a mix of FFPE and fresh-frozen material. The chain is encoded by TRBV11-3 joined to TRBJ2-5, with 7 central nucleotides matching TRBD1. The clonotype originates from an older male donor with stage I squamous cell lung carcinoma. The sequencing here drew on lung tumor tissue, taken before any cancer treatment. The CDR3 has the sequence CASSGTQGFGETQYF. The base sequence is TGTGCCAGCAGCGGTACACAGGGGTTTGGGGAGACCCAGTACTTC.